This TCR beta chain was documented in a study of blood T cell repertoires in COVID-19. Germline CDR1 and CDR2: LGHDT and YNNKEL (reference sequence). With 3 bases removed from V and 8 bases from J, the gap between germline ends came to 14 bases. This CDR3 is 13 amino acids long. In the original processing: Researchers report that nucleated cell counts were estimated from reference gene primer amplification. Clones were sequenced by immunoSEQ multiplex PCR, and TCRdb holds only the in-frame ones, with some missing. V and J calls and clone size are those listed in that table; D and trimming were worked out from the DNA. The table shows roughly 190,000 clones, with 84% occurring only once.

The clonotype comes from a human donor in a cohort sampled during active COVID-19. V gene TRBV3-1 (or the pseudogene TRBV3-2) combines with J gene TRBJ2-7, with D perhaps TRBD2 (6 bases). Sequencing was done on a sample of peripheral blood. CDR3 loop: CASSHGRGEKQYF. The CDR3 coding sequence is TGTGCCAGCAGCCACGGGAGAGGGGAAAAGCAGTACTTC.